This entry features one T cell receptor (beta chain) sequence. The antigen remains undetermined. The data were produced by immunoSEQ multiplex PCR, yet TCRdb's version contains in-frame clones alone and is incomplete. The data contain 120,000 to 150,000 clones, 77% of them singletons. The sample is drawn from a study of cytotoxic CD8 clonotypes in ibrutinib-treated CLL. Study summary: Investigators reported 25 or so partial and 2 complete responses; after median around 63 months, approximately 15 patients remained remitted and approximately twelve progressed.

Points from the study as a whole: Clonality went up at the time of ibrutinib response, stayed stable in sustained remission, and later dropped back toward its baseline level at progression. Few clonotypes were public, and these shrank or held steady under treatment.

Per germline, CDR1 MDHEN and CDR2 SYDVKM. This CDR3 has 14 amino acids. The ends were cut back, 2 bases at V and 7 bases at J, with 15 bases in the middle. Sample: PBMCs, taken after 12 months of ibrutinib treatment. This chain connects TRBV28 to TRBJ2-7; D gene unclear. This TCR was sampled from a human donor with chronic lymphocytic leukemia. The CDR3 sequence: CASSLPQAVEEQYF. CDR3 DNA: TGTGCCAGCAGTTTACCCCAGGCGGTCGAAGAGCAGTACTTC.